This T cell receptor beta chain was sequenced for a study of cytomegalovirus exposure and HLA in healthy donors. Background on the study: About 82 million unique TCRs from HLA-typed donors were held in an early release of data. Whole-study findings and limits: The study listed some 160 cytomegalovirus-associated TCR beta chains.

The PCR had 60 Vbeta and 13 Jbeta primers. Libraries were prepared by immunoSEQ multiplex PCR; TCRdb keeps only in-frame clonotypes and omits some of them. The sample holds under 200,000 clones, around 68% seen once. With regard to this clone: Its antigen is unknown.

The CDR3 has 15 amino acids. The J segment lost 3 bases and the V segment lost 3 bases, leaving 3 bases of the junction unmatched. Germline assignment: CDR1 SGHNT and CDR2 YENEEA. The chain links TRBV11-3 to TRBJ2-3; 10 bases agree with TRBD1. Material for sequencing was PBMCs. This receptor was identified in a man aged 35-49 years in good health and CMV-seronegative. The CDR3 protein is CASSLGTGATDTQYF. The CDR3, as DNA: TGTGCCAGCAGCTTGGGGACAGGGGCTACAGATACGCAGTATTTT.